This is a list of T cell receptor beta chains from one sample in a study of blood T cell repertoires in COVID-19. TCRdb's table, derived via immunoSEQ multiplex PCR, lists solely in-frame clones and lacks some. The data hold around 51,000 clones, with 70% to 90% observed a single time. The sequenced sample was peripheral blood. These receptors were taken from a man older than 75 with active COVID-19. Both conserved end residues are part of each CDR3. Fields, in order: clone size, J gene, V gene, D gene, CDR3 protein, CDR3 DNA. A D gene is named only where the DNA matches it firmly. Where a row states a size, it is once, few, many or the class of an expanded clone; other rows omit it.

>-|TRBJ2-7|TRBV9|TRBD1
CASSAREGTGLFYEQYF
TGTGCCAGCAGCGCCCGTGAGGGGACAGGGCTTTTCTACGAGCAGTACTTC
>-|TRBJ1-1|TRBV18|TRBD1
CASSPRGQVTEAFF
TGTGCCAGCTCACCCAGGGGGCAGGTTACTGAAGCTTTCTTT
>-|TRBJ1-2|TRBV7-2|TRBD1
CASSGRTGSDGYTF
TGTGCCAGCAGCGGCCGGACAGGGTCAGATGGCTACACCTTC
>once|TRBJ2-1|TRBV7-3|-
CATKKAASYNEQFF
TGTGCCACCAAAAAAGCGGCCTCCTACAATGAGCAGTTCTTC
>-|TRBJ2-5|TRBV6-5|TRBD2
CASTQGLAGGETQYF
TGTGCCAGCACCCAAGGACTAGCGGGAGGCGAGACCCAGTACTTC
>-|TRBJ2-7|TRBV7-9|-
CASSLSEYEQYF
TGTGCCAGCAGCTTGAGTGAATACGAGCAGTACTTC
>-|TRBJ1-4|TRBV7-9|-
CASSSFGGEANEKLFF
TGTGCCAGCAGCTCCTTTGGTGGAGAAGCTAATGAAAAACTGTTTTTT
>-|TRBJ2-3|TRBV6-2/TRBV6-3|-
CASSHRAGSTDTQYF
TGTGCCAGCAGCCACCGGGCGGGAAGCACAGATACGCAGTATTTT
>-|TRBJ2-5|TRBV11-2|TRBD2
CASSPGLAGGGETQYF
TGTGCCAGCAGCCCTGGACTAGCGGGAGGGGGAGAGACCCAGTACTTC
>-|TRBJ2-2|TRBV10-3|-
CAIMADKTGELFF
TGTGCCATCATGGCAGACAAGACCGGGGAGCTGTTTTTT
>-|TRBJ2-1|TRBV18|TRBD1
CASSPGQGGHNEQFF
TGTGCCAGCTCACCGGGACAGGGAGGTCACAATGAGCAGTTCTTC
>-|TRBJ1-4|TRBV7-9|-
CASSLELPPQNEKLFF
TGTGCCAGCAGCTTAGAGCTACCCCCTCAAAATGAAAAACTGTTTTTT
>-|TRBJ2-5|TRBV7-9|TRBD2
CASSTGGLAGGVTETQYF
TGTGCCAGCAGCACAGGGGGACTAGCGGGAGGGGTGACAGAGACCCAGTACTTC